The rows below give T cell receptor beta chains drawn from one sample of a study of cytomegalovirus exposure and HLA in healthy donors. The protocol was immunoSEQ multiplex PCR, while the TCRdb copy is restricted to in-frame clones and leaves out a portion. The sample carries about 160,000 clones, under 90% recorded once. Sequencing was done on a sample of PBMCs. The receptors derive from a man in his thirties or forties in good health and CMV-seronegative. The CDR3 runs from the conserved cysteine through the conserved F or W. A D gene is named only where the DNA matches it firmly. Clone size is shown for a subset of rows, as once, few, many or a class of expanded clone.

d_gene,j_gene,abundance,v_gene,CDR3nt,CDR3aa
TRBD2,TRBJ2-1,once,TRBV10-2,TGCGCCAGCAGTCCCATAGCGGGGGGATACAATGAGCAGTTCTTC,CASSPIAGGYNEQFF
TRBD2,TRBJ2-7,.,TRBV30,TGTGCCACGGGGACTAGCGGGAGATCATACTACGAGCAGTACTTC,CATGTSGRSYYEQYF
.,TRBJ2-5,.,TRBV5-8,TGTGCCAGCAGCCCTGGACAGCGCCGAGAAGAGACCCAGTACTTC,CASSPGQRREETQYF
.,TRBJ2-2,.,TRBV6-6,TGTGCCAGCAGTTACTCTCGGGTCGGGGAGCTGTTTTTT,CASSYSRVGELFF
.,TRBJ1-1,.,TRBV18,TGTGCCAGCTCACCAATACAGGCTAATGAAGCTTTCTTT,CASSPIQANEAFF
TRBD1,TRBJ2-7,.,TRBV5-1,TGCGCCAGCAGCTGGGTGACAGGGATCACCTACGAGCAGTACTTC,CASSWVTGITYEQYF
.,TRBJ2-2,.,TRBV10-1,TGCGCCAGCAGTGAGTCCCCGGGAGTGGCCGGGGAGCTGTTTTTT,CASSESPGVAGELFF
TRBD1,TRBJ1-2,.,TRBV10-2,TGCGCCAGCAGTCAGACAGGGGGGTATGGCTACACCTTC,CASSQTGGYGYTF
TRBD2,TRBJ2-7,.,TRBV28,TGTGCCAGCAGTTTGGAAGCGGGATCCTACGAGCAGTACTTC,CASSLEAGSYEQYF
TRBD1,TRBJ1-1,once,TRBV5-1,TGCGCCAGCAGCCGCGCCCTCGACAGGGGGCGCGGTACTGAAGCTTTCTTT,CASSRALDRGRGTEAFF
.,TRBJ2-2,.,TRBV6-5,TGTGCCAGCAGTTATTCTACCGGGGAGCTGTTTTTT,CASSYSTGELFF
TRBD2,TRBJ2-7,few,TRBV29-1,TGCAGCGTTCGCTTAGCGGGAGCCTACGAGCAGTACTTC,CSVRLAGAYEQYF
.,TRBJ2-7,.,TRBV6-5,TGTGCCAGCAGATCACTACCGAGTATTTCGTACGAGCAGTACTTC,CASRSLPSISYEQYF
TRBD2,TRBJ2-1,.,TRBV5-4,TGTGCCAGCTTGGGACTAGCGGGATCCTACAATGAGCAGTTCTTC,CASLGLAGSYNEQFF
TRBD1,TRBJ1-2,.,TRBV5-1,TGCGCCAGCAGAACCCGCTCCGGGACAGGGGGCGCAAACGGCTACACCTTC,CASRTRSGTGGANGYTF
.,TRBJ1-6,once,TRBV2,TGTGCCAGCAGCGCCCCTGTATTAGTTTCACCCCTCCACTTT,CASSAPVLVSPLHF
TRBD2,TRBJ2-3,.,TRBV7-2,TGTGCCAGCAGCTTAGGACTAGCGGGAGGGGGGGCAGATACGCAGTATTTT,CASSLGLAGGGADTQYF
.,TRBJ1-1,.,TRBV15,TGTGCCACCAGCAGAGAAACGGGTATGGGCAGGGACACTGAAGCTTTCTTT,CATSRETGMGRDTEAFF
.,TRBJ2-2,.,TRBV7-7,TGTGCCAGCAGCGGCAGGGGACCCGGGGAGCTGTTTTTT,CASSGRGPGELFF
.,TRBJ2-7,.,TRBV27,TGTGCCAGCAGCGGCGGCTTATACGAGCAGTACTTC,CASSGGLYEQYF
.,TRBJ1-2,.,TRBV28,TGTGCCAGCAGTTTGACAGAGTATGGCTACACCTTC,CASSLTEYGYTF